The sequence of this T cell receptor beta chain was determined in a study of T cells in localized non-small cell lung cancer. This clone was found a few times. V lost 7 bases, J lost 8 bases, and 13 bases lay in between. The CDR3 consists of 12 residues. Germline values: CDR1 MGHRA, CDR2 YSYEKL. Profiled with immunoSEQ multiplex PCR; TCRdb holds only in-frame clones, not every one. The repertoire holds approximately 3,000 clones, with around 26% as singletons. The starting material was lung tumor tissue, obtained before any cancer treatment. The sequence was collected from a male donor older than 55 with stage II lung adenocarcinoma. The V call is TRBV4-1, the J call TRBJ2-3; the D call may be TRBD1 or TRBD2 (5 bases each). The CDR3 spells CASNLEGSTQYF. CDR3 sequence (DNA): TGCGCCAGCAACCTCGAGGGGAGTACGCAGTATTTT.